Below, 19 T cell receptor beta chains from the same sample are listed, as sequenced in a study of blood T cell repertoires in COVID-19. Profiling relied on immunoSEQ multiplex PCR, and the TCRdb table lists in-frame clones only, not all of them. Found here are almost 200,000 clones, approximately 86% of them singletons; the top ten hold approximately 0.97%. The sample comprised peripheral blood. The receptor source for this set is a man in his 60s with COVID-19, enrolled during active disease.

The gene calls are TRBV10-3 and TRBJ2-3; maybe TRBD1 (8 bases). Trimming shortened V by 6 bases and J by 6 bases, and 16 bases separated the two germline ends. This CDR3 comprises 14 residues. Germline-derived CDR1 and CDR2 are ENHRY and SYGVKD. In DNA, the CDR3 is TGTGCCATCAGAGCGGACAGGGAGGGCGATACGCAGTATTTT. Protein sequence: CAIRADREGDTQYF.

The chain combines TRBV19 with TRBJ1-2; a possible D gene is TRBD1 (6 bases). V lost 3 bases to trimming and J lost 3 bases, with 11 bases between them. In germline, CDR1 is LNHDA, CDR2 SQIVND (reference sequence). The CDR3 loop spans 14 amino acids. Here the CDR3 reads CASSMETGYYGYTF. DNA for the CDR3: TGTGCCAGTAGTATGGAAACAGGGTACTATGGCTACACCTTC.

This clone showed up just a few times. The chain links TRBV5-1 to TRBJ2-7; D perhaps matches TRBD1 (5 bases). Per the germline V gene, CDR1 is SGHRS and CDR2 is YFSETQ. The V end lost 5 bases, the J end lost 8 bases, and 23 bases lay between the germline ends. The CDR3 length is 15 residues. The CDR3 here is CASSYNGPQGGKQYF. For the CDR3, the DNA is TGCGCCAGCAGTTACAACGGCCCCCAGGGTGGGAAGCAGTACTTC. Full variable domain (outside the CDR3, taken from reference TRBV5-1 and TRBJ2-7): KAGVTQTPRYLIKTRGQQVTLSCSPISGHRSVSWYQQTPGQGLQFLFEYFSETQRNKGNFPGRFSGRQFSNSRSEMNVSTLELGDSALYLCASSYNGPQGGKQYFGPGTRLTVT.

DNA for the CDR3: TGTGCCAGCAGCTCGCTCACGTGGCAGGGGTCTGGCTACACCTTC. It codes for CASSSLTWQGSGYTF. V is TRBV7-2 and J is TRBJ1-2; D is perhaps TRBD1 (6 bases). The CDR3 is 15 amino acids. Germline V lookup: CDR1 SGHTA, CDR2 FQGNSA. Trimming removed 4 bases from V and 7 bases from J, with 19 bases in between. The full variable domain, in which reference TRBV7-2 and TRBJ1-2 provide the parts outside the CDR3, is GAGVSQSPSNKVTEKGKDVELRCDPISGHTALYWYRQSLGQGLEFLIYFQGNSAPDKSGLPSDRFSAERTGGSVSTLTIQRTQQEDSAVYLCASSSLTWQGSGYTFGSGTRLTVV.

The genes are TRBV6-4 and TRBJ1-5; D not resolved. The CDR3 loop spans 13 amino acids. Trimming pared 6 bases from V and 4 bases from J, leaving 10 bases between. Germline loops: CDR1 MRHNA, CDR2 SNTAGT. In DNA form, the CDR3 reads TGTGCCAGCAGCGAGGGCCCAAATCAGCCCCAGCATTTT. The encoded protein is CASSEGPNQPQHF.

This clone was observed once. This chain connects TRBV5-1 to TRBJ1-3, with D unclear. Germline lookup yields CDR1 SGHRS and CDR2 YFSETQ. The CDR3 is made up of 14 amino acids. The V end lost 5 bases, the J end lost 2 bases, and 11 bases lay between the germline ends. The CDR3 region is CASSWEGPGNTIYF. CDR3 coding DNA: TGCGCCAGCAGTTGGGAGGGCCCTGGAAACACCATATATTTT.

This chain connects TRBV29-1 to TRBJ2-3, with D hard to call. Trimming shortened V by 4 bases and J by 0 bases, and 14 bases separated the two germline ends. CDR1 is SQVTM, CDR2 ANQGSEA, per germline. This CDR3 has 15 residues. The CDR3 bases are TGCAGCGTTGCCCCTACGACAAGGAGCACAGATACGCAGTATTTT. It is translated as CSVAPTTRSTDTQYF.

The chain combines TRBV4-3 with TRBJ2-7; a possible D gene is TRBD1 (5 bases). This CDR3 spans 19 amino acids. Per the germline V gene, CDR1 is LGHNA and CDR2 is YSLEER. The V and J ends lost 0 bases and 1 base respectively, with 22 bases between them. As DNA, the CDR3 is TGCGCCAGCAGCCAAGATTGGGGCCGATTGTCGGATAGGTCCTACGAGCAGTACTTC. It translates to CASSQDWGRLSDRSYEQYF.

This clone was seen just once. The chain has TRBV5-1 and TRBJ2-7; 7 positions agree with TRBD1. The junction had 13 bases not matched to a gene; V was cut back by 4 bases and J by 3 bases. The CDR3 length is 16 residues. The germline CDR1 and CDR2 sequences are SGHRS and YFSETQ. DNA for the CDR3: TGCGCCAGCAGCGCAACCCCCGGGACAGCCATCTACGAGCAGTACTTC. This gives the protein CASSATPGTAIYEQYF.

There are a few counts of this clone. The rearrangement uses TRBV19 and TRBJ1-1; D unresolved. There are 13 residues in the CDR3. The V end lost 6 bases, the J end lost 2 bases, and 10 bases lay between the germline ends. Germline loops: CDR1 LNHDA, CDR2 SQIVND (reference sequence). This chain's CDR3 is CASRRDYNTEAFF. CDR3 bases: TGTGCCAGTAGACGGGATTATAACACTGAAGCTTTCTTT.

The gene calls are TRBV28 and TRBJ1-5; a possible D gene is TRBD1 (5 bases). The CDR3 consists of 15 residues. Germline CDR1 and CDR2: MDHEN and SYDVKM. Trimming took off 10 bases at V and 2 bases at J, with 18 bases between the two ends. The CDR3 DNA reads TGTGCCAACATGTCGGCACAGGTGGGCAATCAGCCCCAGCATTTT. As protein: CANMSAQVGNQPQHF. The variable domain in full, completed from reference TRBV28 and TRBJ1-5, reads DVKVTQSSRYLVKRTGEKVFLECVQDMDHENMFWYRQDPGLGLRLIYFSYDVKMKEKGDIPEGYSVSREKKERFSLILESASTNQTSMYLCANMSAQVGNQPQHFGDGTRLSIL.

CDR3 in DNA: TGCGCCAGCAGCCCCTCGGTCTCTGGGGCCAACGTCCTGACTTTC. This encodes CASSPSVSGANVLTF. The chain is built from TRBV4-1 and TRBJ2-6; D unclear. The CDR3 spans 15 residues. Trimming removed 4 bases at V and 0 bases at J, with 7 bases between. Germline CDR1 and CDR2: MGHRA and YSYEKL.

This sequence joins TRBV30 and TRBJ1-1; 7 nucleotides align to TRBD1. V lost 0 bases to trimming and J lost 2 bases; unmatched junction nucleotides: 3. Germline values: CDR1 GTSNPN, CDR2 SVGIG (reference sequence). CDR3 size: 14 residues. The CDR3 protein is CAWSVQGGNTEAFF. The CDR3 DNA is TGTGCCTGGAGTGTACAAGGGGGCAACACTGAAGCTTTCTTT.

V is TRBV19 and J is TRBJ1-5; 12 positions agree with TRBD1. The germline V gene has CDR1 LNHDA and CDR2 SQIVND (reference sequence). J was trimmed by 3 bases and V by 5 bases; bases with no gene match: 5. This CDR3 has 16 amino acids. The CDR3 here is CASSLGTGGFNQPQHF. The DNA for the CDR3 is TGTGCCAGTAGTCTAGGGACAGGGGGCTTCAATCAGCCCCAGCATTTT.

This chain links TRBV6-6 with TRBJ1-1; D possibly corresponds to TRBD1 (5 bases). The CDR3 consists of 14 residues. V lost 6 bases and J 5 bases, leaving 16 bases between the germline ends. Germline values: CDR1 MNHNY, CDR2 SVGAGI (reference sequence). DNA of the CDR3: TGTGCCAGCAGGGGAGGGGTTGGCTTGACTGAAGCTTTCTTT. Translating gives CASRGGVGLTEAFF.

V gene TRBV5-6 combines with J gene TRBJ1-6; possible D gene TRBD1, 6 bases. Deletions cut 1 base from V and 6 bases from J, with 11 bases between. Per germline, CDR1 SGHDT and CDR2 YYEEEE. The CDR3 runs 15 residues. The CDR3 DNA is TGTGCCAGCAGCTTGACAGGGAGCTCTAATTCACCCCTCCACTTT. Protein product: CASSLTGSSNSPLHF.

The chain combines TRBV7-9 with TRBJ1-1; 7 nucleotides agree with TRBD1. The junction had 10 bases not matched to a gene; V was cut back by 0 bases and J by 6 bases. The CDR3 runs to 16 residues. Per germline, CDR1 SEHNR and CDR2 FQNEAQ (reference sequence). The DNA of the CDR3 is TGTGCCAGCAGCTTAGCTAAGGGGGCACGTTTGGCTGAAGCTTTCTTT. Its translation is CASSLAKGARLAEAFF.

This chain connects TRBV10-3 to TRBJ1-5; TRBD1 might be the D (6 bases). The CDR3 length is 13 residues. Germline V CDR1 and CDR2: ENHRY, SYGVKD. Trimming left V 10 bases short and J 4 bases short, with 14 bases between. In DNA form, the CDR3 reads TGTGCCAGCAACCGGGACATTAATCAGCCCCAGCATTTT. Its protein product is CASNRDINQPQHF.

The chain is built from TRBV7-9 and TRBJ1-2; D ambiguous. V shed 1 base and J shed 2 bases, with 8 bases lying between them. CDR1 is SEHNR and CDR2 is FQNEAQ in the germline V gene (reference sequence). This CDR3 is built from 14 residues. The chain's CDR3 is CASSLVPGNYGYTF. The CDR3 DNA reads TGTGCCAGCAGCTTAGTCCCGGGAAACTATGGCTACACCTTC.